These 27 T cell receptor beta chains originate from one sample sequenced in a study of relationships among human T cell subsets. Semiquantitative ARM-PCR amplified T cell receptor alpha and beta CDR3 regions from mRNA. ARM-PCR used tagged nested gene-specific primers, then communal superprimers for exponential amplification. TCRdb fed the multiplex PCR reads into MiXCR, producing one record per CDR3 protein. Here the sample spans some 5,400 distinct CDR3 sequences, around 62% being singletons. After negative selection with anti-CD4 multisort beads, CD8+ T cells were positively selected with anti-CD8 beads. Sequenced: CD8+ T cells sorted from blood. These TCRs come from a man aged 40-49 years in good health.

This clonotype was counted only a few times. The chain joins TRBV7-8 to TRBJ2-3; TRBD2 agrees at 8 bases. This CDR3 is built from 19 residues. The junction had 17 bases not matched to a gene; V was cut back by 2 bases and J by 4 bases. Germline CDR1 is SGHVS and CDR2 is FQNEAQ. In DNA form, the CDR3 reads TGTGCCAGCAGCTTAATGTGGACCGGGAGGGGGGTCGAAGCAGATACGCAGTATTTT. Protein: CASSLMWTGRGVEADTQYF. The full variable domain, completed using reference TRBV7-8 and TRBJ2-3, is GAGVSQSPRYKVAKRGQDVALRCDPISGHVSLFWYQQALGQGPEFLTYFQNEAQLDKSGLPSDRFFAERPEGSVSTLKIQRTQQEDSAVYLCASSLMWTGRGVEADTQYFGPGTRLTVL.

The chain employs TRBV7-2 and TRBJ2-3; 8 bases agree with TRBD1. Germline V gene sequence: CDR1 SGHTA, CDR2 FQGNSA. The CDR3 is made up of 17 amino acids. V shed 6 bases and J 6 bases; nucleotides not matched to a gene: 17. The DNA of the CDR3 is TGTGCCAGCAGTTATAATCCCGGGACAGGCTTTGTGGATACGCAGTATTTT. Its protein product is CASSYNPGTGFVDTQYF.

V and J are TRBV28 and TRBJ2-2; possible D gene TRBD2, 6 bases. The length of the CDR3 is 14 residues. V was cut by 2 bases and J by 5 bases, with 9 bases left in between. Germline V gene sequence: CDR1 MDHEN, CDR2 SYDVKM. CDR3 protein: CASSLRGNTGELFF. The CDR3 region has the DNA TGTGCCAGCAGTTTACGGGGGAATACCGGGGAGCTGTTTTTT. The full variable domain, in which reference TRBV28 and TRBJ2-2 provide the parts outside the CDR3, is DVKVTQSSRYLVKRTGEKVFLECVQDMDHENMFWYRQDPGLGLRLIYFSYDVKMKEKGDIPEGYSVSREKKERFSLILESASTNQTSMYLCASSLRGNTGELFFGEGSRLTVL.

V and J are TRBV11-2 and TRBJ2-1; 8 bases map to TRBD2. The V gene's germline CDR1 is SGHAT and CDR2 FQNNGV. This CDR3 has 14 amino acids. V lost 6 bases to trimming and J lost 8 bases; unmatched junction nucleotides: 9. CDR3 bases: TGTGCCAGCAGACTAGCGGTCCCACCCGATGAGCAGTTCTTC. Encoded protein: CASRLAVPPDEQFF.

The rearrangement uses TRBV7-2 and TRBJ2-1; D is uncertain. Germline CDR1 reads SGHTA; CDR2 reads FQGNSA. Trimming pared 1 base from V and 0 bases from J, leaving 7 bases between. The CDR3 spans 15 residues. This CDR3 is CASSLDSYSYNEQFF. In DNA, the CDR3 is TGTGCCAGCAGCTTAGACAGTTACTCCTACAATGAGCAGTTCTTC.

As concerns this clonotype: This may be a read error: a much more frequent sequence differs by one nucleotide. This rearrangement joins TRBV15 to TRBJ2-1; 8 bases agree with TRBD2. Germline loops: CDR1 LNHNV, CDR2 YYDKDF (reference sequence). The CDR3 sequence is 15 residues long. The DNA for the CDR3 is TGTGCCGCCAGCCGCGGACTAGCTGTGGTCCATGAGCAGTTCTTC. It codes for CAASRGLAVVHEQFF.

The V and J genes are TRBV7-2 and TRBJ2-5, with D hard to call. The length of the CDR3 is 18 residues. Trimming removed 5 bases from V and 1 base from J, with 23 bases in between. Germline CDR1 and CDR2: SGHTA and FQGNSA. The DNA of the CDR3 is TGTGCCAGCAGCCTCGGAGTAGAGCCACGAAAGTCCCAAGAGACCCAGTACTTC. Its protein is CASSLGVEPRKSQETQYF.

This clonotype was recorded a few times. The chain carries TRBV7-9 and TRBJ2-1, with TRBD2 identical over 10 bases. The CDR3 covers 18 residues. Germline V lookup: CDR1 SEHNR, CDR2 FQNEAQ (reference sequence). J was trimmed by 5 bases and V by 3 bases; bases with no gene match: 13. CDR3 in DNA: TGTGCCAGCAGCTTCGAGCGGGGGGGCACCGATTCCAACAATGAGCAGTTCTTC. As protein: CASSFERGGTDSNNEQFF.

By frequency in the sample, this clonotype is medium-sized. This chain joins TRBV7-8 and TRBJ2-1; D not certain. This CDR3 comprises 14 residues. Germline V gene data show CDR1 as SGHVS and CDR2 as FQNEAQ. With 6 bases removed from V and 6 bases from J, the gap between germline ends came to 15 bases. This chain's CDR3 is CASSLGSRTNEQFF. CDR3 DNA sequence: TGTGCCAGCAGTCTAGGGTCCAGGACCAATGAGCAGTTCTTC.

J is TRBJ2-1 and V is TRBV20-1; 10 bases agree with TRBD1. The germline CDR1 and CDR2 sequences are DFQATT and SNEGSKA (reference sequence). There are 15 residues in the CDR3. Losses at the gene ends were 3 bases for V and 8 bases for J; bases not matched to a gene: 10. The CDR3 coding sequence is TGCAGTGCTAGGGGGGACAGGGGTACGATTGATGAGCAGTTCTTC. Residues: CSARGDRGTIDEQFF.

The chain combines TRBV7-9 with TRBJ2-5; D might be TRBD1 (5 bases). The V end was cut by 3 bases, the J end by 0 bases, with 11 bases between. CDR3 length: 15 residues. Germline-derived CDR1 and CDR2 are SEHNR and FQNEAQ (reference sequence). As DNA, the CDR3 is TGTGCCAGCAGCTTTGGGGCCCTGTACCAAGAGACCCAGTACTTC. It yields the protein CASSFGALYQETQYF.

In this sample, this clonotype turned up a few times. The chain joins TRBV11-2 to TRBJ2-3; 8 bases are a match to TRBD2. Losses at the gene ends were 2 bases for V and 2 bases for J; bases not matched to a gene: 3. Per the germline V gene, CDR1 is SGHAT and CDR2 is FQNNGV. The CDR3 totals 15 residues. CDR3 nucleotides: TGTGCCAGCAGCTTACCAGCGGGGGACACAGATACGCAGTATTTT. This translates into CASSLPAGDTDTQYF.

The sample holds a few counts of this clonotype. This chain connects TRBV5-1 to TRBJ2-7, with D tentatively TRBD1 (7 bases). Looked up from germline, CDR1 is SGHRS and CDR2 is YFSETQ. The CDR3 runs 15 residues. V lost 4 bases and J 1 base, leaving 15 bases between the germline ends. CDR3 DNA: TGCGCCAGCAGCCTGGCGGGACAGCCTTCCTACGAGCAGTACTTC. Its protein product is CASSLAGQPSYEQYF.

There are a few counts of this clonotype. The chain employs TRBV11-2 and TRBJ2-7, with TRBD1 matching over 10 bases. Germline CDR1 reads SGHAT; CDR2 reads FQNNGV. This CDR3 has 15 residues. The V and J ends lost 3 bases and 0 bases, in that order; junction bases with no gene match: 2. The CDR3 DNA reads as TGTGCCAGCAGCTTGGACAGGGGGGTCTCCTACGAGCAGTACTTC. It is translated as CASSLDRGVSYEQYF. The variable domain in full, with the rest retrieved from reference TRBV11-2 and TRBJ2-7, is EAGVAQSPRYKIIEKRQSVAFWCNPISGHATLYWYQQILGQGPKLLIQFQNNGVVDDSQLPKDRFSAERLKGVDSTLKIQPAKLEDSAVYLCASSLDRGVSYEQYFGPGTRLTVT.

The chain links TRBV29-1 to TRBJ2-7, with D unresolved. Trimming left V 6 bases short and J 2 bases short, with 8 bases between. Germline lookup yields CDR1 SQVTM and CDR2 ANQGSEA. The CDR3 contains 11 residues. CDR3 region: CSVLSAYEQYF. The CDR3 DNA reads TGCAGCGTGCTTAGTGCCTACGAGCAGTACTTC.

This sequence joins TRBV28 and TRBJ2-1, with 14 bases that match TRBD2. The CDR3 consists of 16 residues. Trimming removed 3 bases from V and 10 bases from J; junction bases left unmatched: 8. Germline lookup yields CDR1 MDHEN and CDR2 SYDVKM. CDR3 sequence reads: CASSFLGLAGAREQFF. CDR3 bases: TGTGCCAGCAGTTTCTTGGGACTAGCGGGAGCCCGAGAGCAGTTCTTC.

The table lists this clonotype with a few counts. This chain connects TRBV30 to TRBJ2-5; D may correspond to TRBD1 or TRBD2 (5 bases each). CDR1 is GTSNPN and CDR2 is SVGIG in the germline V gene (reference sequence). The germline V and J ends were trimmed by 1 base and 5 bases, with 23 bases remaining between them. The CDR3 totals 17 residues. CDR3 in DNA: TGTGCCTGGAGTGGCCCCCAACTAGGGACGCCAGGGGAGACCCAGTACTTC. Protein: CAWSGPQLGTPGETQYF.

This clonotype was observed a handful of times. J is TRBJ2-7 and V is TRBV4-1; no definite D call. CDR3 length: 12 amino acids. V lost 0 bases, J lost 6 bases, and 6 bases lay in between. Germline values: CDR1 MGHRA, CDR2 YSYEKL. CDR3 bases: TGCGCCAGCAGCCAAGATAAGGCCGAGCAGTACTTC. Protein: CASSQDKAEQYF.

The chain recombines TRBV14 with TRBJ2-5; D remains ambiguous. This CDR3 region has 14 residues. The V end was cut by 1 base, the J end by 0 bases, with 6 bases between. CDR1 SGHDN and CDR2 FVKESK come from the germline V gene. The CDR3 region has the DNA TGTGCCAGCAGCCAAGTTCATTACCAAGAGACCCAGTACTTC. Amino acid sequence: CASSQVHYQETQYF.

J is TRBJ2-5 and V is TRBV11-2; TRBD2 might be the D (6 bases). V was pared by 3 bases and J by 5 bases, with 10 bases between. This CDR3 region has 13 residues. Germline lookup yields CDR1 SGHAT and CDR2 FQNNGV. The CDR3 is CASSFGGVETQYF. CDR3 DNA sequence: TGTGCCAGCAGCTTTGGCGGGGTTGAGACCCAGTACTTC.

The table lists this clonotype with a count of one. V is TRBV11-2 and J is TRBJ2-7, with 9 bases fitting TRBD1. CDR1 is SGHAT and CDR2 is FQNNGV in the germline V gene. The CDR3 has 14 amino acids. The junction had 6 bases not matched to a gene; V was cut back by 4 bases and J by 5 bases. This CDR3 reads CASSYDRGDHEQYF. CDR3 coding DNA: TGTGCCAGCAGCTACGACAGGGGGGACCACGAGCAGTACTTC.

The gene calls are TRBV28 and TRBJ1-2; D is possibly TRBD1 (5 bases). V was shortened by 7 bases and J by 6 bases, with 18 bases between the two germline ends. The CDR3 sequence is 14 residues long. From germline, CDR1 is MDHEN and CDR2 SYDVKM. CDR3 region: CASTPGTSYHGYTF. The CDR3 nucleotides are TGTGCCAGCACCCCAGGGACCTCCTATCATGGCTACACCTTC.

This clonotype has a handful of counts. The chain has TRBV7-3 and TRBJ2-3; TRBD2 aligns across 12 bases. V gave up 1 base and J gave up 0 bases; unmatched junction bases: 2. The CDR3 is 17 residues long. CDR1 SGHTA and CDR2 FQGTGA come from the germline V gene. CDR3 sequence: CASSLRGTSGSTDTQYF. The CDR3 bases are TGTGCCAGCAGCTTAAGGGGGACTAGCGGGAGCACAGATACGCAGTATTTT.

The chain recombines TRBV27 with TRBJ2-3; TRBD2 matches at 8 bases. The length of the CDR3 is 17 residues. In germline, CDR1 is MNHEY, CDR2 SMNVEV (reference sequence). With 1 base clipped from V and 2 bases from J, the junction kept 8 bases outside the gene matches. CDR3 nucleotide sequence: TGTGCCAGCAGTTTATATTTCGGGACTAGTTCCACAGATACGCAGTATTTT. Translation gives CASSLYFGTSSTDTQYF.

The chain combines TRBV29-1 with TRBJ2-7; 7 positions match TRBD2. J lost 3 bases, V lost 6 bases, and 11 bases had no gene match. This CDR3 is built from 14 residues. CDR1 is SQVTM and CDR2 is ANQGSEA in the germline V gene. CDR3 residues: CSVEGTGTNYEQYF. The CDR3 DNA follows: TGCAGCGTCGAGGGGACCGGGACTAACTACGAGCAGTACTTC.

This clonotype occurred a few times. V is TRBV5-1 and J is TRBJ2-5; no firm D call. Looked up from germline, CDR1 is SGHRS and CDR2 is YFSETQ. CDR3 length: 14 residues. V was trimmed by 0 bases and J by 2 bases, leaving 8 bases between them. CDR3 DNA sequence: TGCGCCAGCAGCTTGGACCCGAGACAAGAGACCCAGTACTTC. Residues: CASSLDPRQETQYF.

The chain joins TRBV29-1 to TRBJ1-4, with 10 bases that match TRBD1. Germline loops: CDR1 SQVTM, CDR2 ANQGSEA. The CDR3 spans 13 residues. The ends lost 7 bases at V and 7 bases at J; junction bases unmatched: 6. The CDR3 here is CSEQTGGGEKLFF. For the CDR3, the DNA is TGCAGCGAGCAGACAGGGGGCGGTGAAAAACTGTTTTTT.